The T cell receptor beta chain under discussion was sequenced for a study of T cells in Graves' hyperthyroidism and ophthalmopathy. The investigators amplified TCR beta CDR3 regions from RNA transcripts. Primed by the HTBI set, a first-round RT-PCR was run on the TCR CDR3. TCRdb recomputed calls from the multiplex PCR reads with MiXCR, one row per CDR3 protein. This table holds around 180,000 distinct CDR3 sequences, approximately 15% found once. Disease duration under 2 months; hyperthyroidism patients were aged 18 to 65. Patients were excluded because of uncontrolled infection, other autoimmune disease, pregnancy or lactation. The CDR3 spans 15 residues. With 5 bases clipped from V and 8 bases from J, the junction kept 11 bases outside the gene matches. The germline V gene has CDR1 SGHTA and CDR2 FQGNSA. This clonotype was detected many times.

What was sequenced was blood. The TCR was taken from a woman in her forties or fifties with Graves' hyperthyroidism. The rearrangement joins TRBV7-2 to TRBJ2-1; TRBD2 agrees at 8 bases. This CDR3 is CASSSPGTRTYEQFF. The DNA of the CDR3 is TGTGCCAGCAGCAGCCCCGGGACTAGAACTTATGAGCAGTTCTTC.